This T cell receptor (beta chain) was found in a study of molecular identifiers for immune sequencing clone quantification. The authors sorted naive CD8 T cells as CD8+CD4-CCR7+CD45RA+. The germline V and J ends were trimmed by 0 bases and 8 bases, with 8 bases remaining between them. CDR3 length equals 12 residues. CDR1 is SGHDN and CDR2 is FVKESK in the germline V gene. Study findings and constraints: Effector cells kept over 98% of their molecules in clones above 20 RNA copies, while naive cells kept under 1% there.

Note on this clonotype: Its antigen is currently unknown.

Previously described methods and listed TCR primers were employed for the bulk TCR libraries. TCRdb re-called the PCR reads through MiXCR, storing one row per CDR3 protein. The table lists about 510,000 distinct CDR3 sequences, less than 30% of them singletons. The TCR was taken from a human donor in good health. Some libraries in this study had Jurkat cell RNA spiked in. The sequenced material came from naive CD8+ T cells from blood, with Jurkat cell RNA spiked in. The sample's subset: FACS-sorted CD8+CD4-CCR7+CD45RA+ naive T cells. This chain joins TRBV14 and TRBJ2-7; D call uncertain. The CDR3 loop reads CASSQDRVQQYF. The CDR3 DNA is TGTGCCAGCAGCCAAGATCGAGTACAGCAGTACTTC. Full variable domain (rest looked up from reference TRBV14 and TRBJ2-7): EAGVTQFPSHSVIEKGQTVTLRCDPISGHDNLYWYRRVMGKEIKFLLHFVKESKQDESGMPNNRFLAERTGGTYSTLKVQPAELEDSGVYFCASSQDRVQQYFGPGTRLTVT.